The rows below give T cell receptor beta chains drawn from one sample of a study of cytomegalovirus exposure and HLA in healthy donors. Repertoires were generated with immunoSEQ multiplex PCR, while TCRdb's copy carries only in-frame clones and drops some. This table lists around 52,000 clones. Sequenced input: PBMCs. The receptors derive from a woman in her 50s in good health and CMV-seropositive. The conserved cysteine and the conserved F or W are not part of the CDR3 here. D genes are given only for firm matches.

V gene: TRBV9; D gene: .; J gene: TRBJ2-2; CDR3 length: 15; CDR3 protein: ASSGWSGGENTGELF
V gene: TRBV6-1; D gene: .; J gene: TRBJ1-3; CDR3 length: 12; CDR3 protein: ASFHRPRLDTIY
V gene: TRBV29-1; D gene: .; J gene: TRBJ2-5; CDR3 length: 12; CDR3 protein: SVVGQILAETQY
V gene: TRBV5-1; D gene: TRBD1; J gene: TRBJ1-4; CDR3 length: 15; CDR3 protein: ASSLAGTGGANEKLF
V gene: TRBV4-1; D gene: TRBD2; J gene: TRBJ2-3; CDR3 length: 15; CDR3 protein: ASSPGIAGVGTDTQY
V gene: TRBV6-5; D gene: .; J gene: TRBJ1-4; CDR3 length: 13; CDR3 protein: ASATSGTYDEKLF
V gene: TRBV5-1; D gene: .; J gene: TRBJ1-1; CDR3 length: 11; CDR3 protein: ASSLQGNTEAF
V gene: TRBV7-9; D gene: .; J gene: TRBJ1-1; CDR3 length: 10; CDR3 protein: ASTPGNTEAF
V gene: TRBV27; D gene: .; J gene: TRBJ1-4; CDR3 length: 16; CDR3 protein: ASSTRQVEFETNEKLF
V gene: TRBV9; D gene: TRBD1; J gene: TRBJ2-3; CDR3 length: 12; CDR3 protein: ASSVGQGADTQY
V gene: TRBV19; D gene: .; J gene: TRBJ1-5; CDR3 length: 11; CDR3 protein: ARSPGGNQPQH
V gene: TRBV30; D gene: .; J gene: TRBJ2-7; CDR3 length: 10; CDR3 protein: AWSDPAYEQY
V gene: TRBV5-1; D gene: .; J gene: TRBJ1-2; CDR3 length: 10; CDR3 protein: ASSFGDYGYT
V gene: TRBV5-1; D gene: TRBD2; J gene: TRBJ2-7; CDR3 length: 13; CDR3 protein: ASSLGTSDAYEQY
V gene: TRBV2; D gene: .; J gene: TRBJ1-2; CDR3 length: 12; CDR3 protein: ASRADRSNYGYT
V gene: TRBV5-1; D gene: .; J gene: TRBJ2-2; CDR3 length: 14; CDR3 protein: ASSLVVMPGTGELF
V gene: TRBV28; D gene: TRBD2; J gene: TRBJ2-2; CDR3 length: 15; CDR3 protein: ASSLEASGWDTGELF
V gene: TRBV6-5; D gene: .; J gene: TRBJ1-4; CDR3 length: 13; CDR3 protein: ASSYSIQTAEKLF
V gene: TRBV7-9; D gene: .; J gene: TRBJ1-5; CDR3 length: 14; CDR3 protein: ASSSSGDRYNQPQH
V gene: TRBV7-8; D gene: TRBD1; J gene: TRBJ1-4; CDR3 length: 12; CDR3 protein: ASSSRDRDEKLF
V gene: TRBV6-5; D gene: .; J gene: TRBJ1-5; CDR3 length: 11; CDR3 protein: ASSEATGQPQH
V gene: TRBV4-1; D gene: .; J gene: TRBJ1-4; CDR3 length: 12; CDR3 protein: ASSQAGQGEKLF
V gene: TRBV5-1; D gene: TRBD2; J gene: TRBJ2-1; CDR3 length: 13; CDR3 protein: ASSPGLAEYNEQF
V gene: TRBV7-9; D gene: TRBD1; J gene: TRBJ2-3; CDR3 length: 14; CDR3 protein: ASSSGQEGLTDTQY
V gene: TRBV27; D gene: .; J gene: TRBJ1-2; CDR3 length: 10; CDR3 protein: ASSREGNGYT
V gene: TRBV18; D gene: TRBD1; J gene: TRBJ2-5; CDR3 length: 12; CDR3 protein: ASSPRQGEETQY
V gene: TRBV18; D gene: TRBD1; J gene: TRBJ1-5; CDR3 length: 16; CDR3 protein: ASSPPRQGTINNQPQH
V gene: TRBV2; D gene: TRBD2; J gene: TRBJ2-2; CDR3 length: 17; CDR3 protein: ASSEWGLAGGRVTGELF
V gene: TRBV10-3; D gene: .; J gene: TRBJ2-1; CDR3 length: 9; CDR3 protein: AISPGDEQF
V gene: TRBV2; D gene: TRBD1; J gene: TRBJ1-6; CDR3 length: 12; CDR3 protein: ASNHRGPNSPLH
V gene: TRBV18; D gene: TRBD2; J gene: TRBJ2-1; CDR3 length: 13; CDR3 protein: ASSPGAGGYNEQF
V gene: TRBV28; D gene: TRBD2; J gene: TRBJ2-7; CDR3 length: 12; CDR3 protein: ASSSSGGYERQY
V gene: TRBV28; D gene: .; J gene: TRBJ2-2; CDR3 length: 13; CDR3 protein: ASSLAGTNTGELF
V gene: TRBV11-2; D gene: TRBD2; J gene: TRBJ2-1; CDR3 length: 10; CDR3 protein: ASSTSSGLQF
V gene: TRBV6-5; D gene: TRBD1; J gene: TRBJ1-2; CDR3 length: 12; CDR3 protein: ASSPGQGGYGYT
V gene: TRBV7-9; D gene: TRBD1; J gene: TRBJ1-4; CDR3 length: 13; CDR3 protein: ASSLGDRESEKLF
V gene: TRBV7-9; D gene: .; J gene: TRBJ1-5; CDR3 length: 11; CDR3 protein: ASSLDGNQPQH
V gene: TRBV19; D gene: .; J gene: TRBJ1-1; CDR3 length: 13; CDR3 protein: ASIPMGGLNTEAF
V gene: TRBV11-2; D gene: TRBD1; J gene: TRBJ1-2; CDR3 length: 12; CDR3 protein: ASSQIGGAYGYT
V gene: TRBV7-2; D gene: TRBD2; J gene: TRBJ2-1; CDR3 length: 11; CDR3 protein: ASSFLAGELRF
V gene: TRBV9; D gene: .; J gene: TRBJ1-2; CDR3 length: 11; CDR3 protein: ASSASYYYGYT
V gene: TRBV6-6; D gene: .; J gene: TRBJ1-5; CDR3 length: 12; CDR3 protein: ASSHRDIGQPQH
V gene: TRBV25-1; D gene: TRBD2; J gene: TRBJ2-7; CDR3 length: 13; CDR3 protein: ASSRTSGAYREQY
V gene: TRBV27; D gene: .; J gene: TRBJ2-7; CDR3 length: 13; CDR3 protein: ASSLSASETYEQY
V gene: TRBV10-2; D gene: TRBD2; J gene: TRBJ2-7; CDR3 length: 14; CDR3 protein: ASSESRGLAGYEQY
V gene: TRBV18; D gene: TRBD1; J gene: TRBJ1-3; CDR3 length: 16; CDR3 protein: ASSPVIGQGAGGNTIY
V gene: TRBV6-1; D gene: .; J gene: TRBJ2-1; CDR3 length: 10; CDR3 protein: ASGGAVNEQF
V gene: TRBV15; D gene: TRBD2; J gene: TRBJ2-5; CDR3 length: 13; CDR3 protein: ATSNSGSQWETQY
V gene: TRBV18; D gene: TRBD1; J gene: TRBJ1-5; CDR3 length: 13; CDR3 protein: ASSSQGASNQPQH
V gene: TRBV10-2; D gene: TRBD2; J gene: TRBJ2-5; CDR3 length: 14; CDR3 protein: ASRGGLAGYQETQY
V gene: TRBV20-1; D gene: .; J gene: TRBJ1-5; CDR3 length: 9; CDR3 protein: SAHWGRAQH
V gene: TRBV30; D gene: .; J gene: TRBJ2-7; CDR3 length: 11; CDR3 protein: AWSPGHNYEQY
V gene: TRBV5-6; D gene: TRBD2; J gene: TRBJ2-3; CDR3 length: 13; CDR3 protein: ASSFTSGPTDTQY
V gene: TRBV7-3; D gene: .; J gene: TRBJ2-5; CDR3 length: 10; CDR3 protein: ASSSGGETQY
V gene: TRBV19; D gene: .; J gene: TRBJ2-6; CDR3 length: 14; CDR3 protein: ASKRGAISGANVLT
V gene: TRBV28; D gene: TRBD1; J gene: TRBJ1-2; CDR3 length: 14; CDR3 protein: ASRTIGQGQGYGYT
V gene: TRBV15; D gene: TRBD2; J gene: TRBJ2-3; CDR3 length: 16; CDR3 protein: ATSRDRYLRGGENTQY
V gene: TRBV4-2; D gene: .; J gene: TRBJ1-1; CDR3 length: 12; CDR3 protein: ASSQTRQVPEAF
V gene: TRBV6-6; D gene: .; J gene: TRBJ2-3; CDR3 length: 9; CDR3 protein: ASSVADTQY